This TCR beta chain is from a study of cytotoxic CD8 clonotypes in ibrutinib-treated CLL. Study background: The group held some ten relapsed/refractory and about 14 treatment-naive patients, with fewer than 18 IGHV unmutated. Sample averages reached 250,000 to 300,000 productive templates and tens of thousands of productive rearrangements. General study points: Against age-matched healthy donors, baseline clonality ran higher and tracked circulating CD8+ T-cell counts. Ibrutinib response saw clonality rise, and progression saw it return toward baseline.

The CDR3 sequence is 13 residues long. The V gene's germline CDR1 is MNHNS and CDR2 SASEGT. The V and J ends lost 1 base and 2 bases respectively, with 3 bases between them. A remark on this clone: Its antigen is unknown.

Some clones are missing from TCRdb's copy, which holds only in-frame ones; the method was immunoSEQ multiplex PCR. The data show roughly 29,000 clones, 57% seen once. The sample here was PBMCs, taken before ibrutinib treatment. The sequence was obtained from a human donor with chronic lymphocytic leukemia. The V and J genes are TRBV6-1 and TRBJ1-3, with D hard to call. CDR3 bases: TGTGCCAGCAGTGAAGGACCTGGAAACACCATATATTTT. This encodes CASSEGPGNTIYF.